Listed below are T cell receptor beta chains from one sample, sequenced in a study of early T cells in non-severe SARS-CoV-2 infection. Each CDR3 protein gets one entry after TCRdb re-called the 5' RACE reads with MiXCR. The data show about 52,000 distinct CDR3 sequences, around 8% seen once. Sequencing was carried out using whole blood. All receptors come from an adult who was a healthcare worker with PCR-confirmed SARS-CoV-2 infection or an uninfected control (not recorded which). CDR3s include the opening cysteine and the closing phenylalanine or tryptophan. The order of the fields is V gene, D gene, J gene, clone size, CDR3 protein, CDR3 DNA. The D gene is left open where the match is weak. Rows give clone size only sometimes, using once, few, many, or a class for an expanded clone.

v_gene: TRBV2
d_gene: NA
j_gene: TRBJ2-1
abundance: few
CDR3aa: CATILRNEQFF
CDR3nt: TGTGCCACCATTTTGAGAAATGAGCAGTTCTTC

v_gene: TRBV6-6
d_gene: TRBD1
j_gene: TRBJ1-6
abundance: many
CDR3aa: CASSRGQASSYNSPLHF
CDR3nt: TGTGCCAGCAGCCGGGGACAGGCCAGCTCCTATAATTCACCCCTCCACTTT

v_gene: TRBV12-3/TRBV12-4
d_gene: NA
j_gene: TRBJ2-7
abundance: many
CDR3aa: CASSRGSPYEQYF
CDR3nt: TGTGCCAGCAGCCGAGGATCCCCCTACGAGCAGTACTTC

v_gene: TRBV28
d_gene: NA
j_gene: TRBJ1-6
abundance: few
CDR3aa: CASGEQTAGHSPLHF
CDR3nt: TGTGCCAGCGGAGAACAGACGGCGGGTCATTCACCCCTCCACTTT

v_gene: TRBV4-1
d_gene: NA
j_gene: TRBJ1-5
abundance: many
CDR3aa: CASSQDSLNWQKQPQHF
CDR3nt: TGCGCCAGCAGCCAAGATAGTTTGAATTGGCAGAAGCAGCCCCAGCATTTT

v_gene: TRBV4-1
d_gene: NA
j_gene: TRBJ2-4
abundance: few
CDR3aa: CASSQVLAKNIQYF
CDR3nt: TGCGCCAGCAGCCAGGTCCTAGCCAAAAACATTCAGTACTTC

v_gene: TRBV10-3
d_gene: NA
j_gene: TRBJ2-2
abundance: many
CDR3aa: CAISDSTGELFF
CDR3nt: TGTGCCATCAGCGACAGCACCGGGGAGCTGTTTTTT

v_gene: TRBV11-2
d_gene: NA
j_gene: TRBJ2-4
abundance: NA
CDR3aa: CASSSLSGGPGIQYF
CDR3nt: TGTGCCAGCAGCTCCCTGTCCGGGGGGCCGGGCATTCAGTACTTC

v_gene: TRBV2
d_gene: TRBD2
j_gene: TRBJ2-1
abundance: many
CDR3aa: CASRSTSGSYNEQFF
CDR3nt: TGTGCCAGCAGAAGCACTAGCGGCTCCTACAATGAGCAGTTCTTC

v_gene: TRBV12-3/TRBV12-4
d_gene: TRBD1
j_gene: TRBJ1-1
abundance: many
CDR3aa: CASSVQGASEAFF
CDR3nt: TGTGCCAGCAGTGTTCAGGGGGCCTCTGAAGCTTTCTTT

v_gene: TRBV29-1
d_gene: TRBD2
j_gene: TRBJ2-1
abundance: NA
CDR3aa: CSVEHSGKGSYNEQFF
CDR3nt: TGCAGCGTTGAACATAGCGGGAAAGGGTCTTACAATGAGCAGTTCTTC

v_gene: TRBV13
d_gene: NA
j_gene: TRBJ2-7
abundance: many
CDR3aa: CASSGLASSRNEQYF
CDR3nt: TGTGCCAGCAGCGGCCTGGCGTCTAGCCGGAACGAGCAGTACTTC

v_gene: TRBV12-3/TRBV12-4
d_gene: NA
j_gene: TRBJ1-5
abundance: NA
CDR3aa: CASSLGGSGHQPQHF
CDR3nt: TGTGCCAGCAGTTTAGGGGGGTCGGGGCATCAGCCCCAGCATTTT

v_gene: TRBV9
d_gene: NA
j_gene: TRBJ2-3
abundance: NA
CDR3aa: CASSPGQLTDTQYF
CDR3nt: TGTGCCAGCAGCCCGGGACAACTCACAGATACGCAGTATTTT

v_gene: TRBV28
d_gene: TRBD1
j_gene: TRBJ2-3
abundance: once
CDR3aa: CASSLSDRGDTQYF
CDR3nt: TGTGCCAGCAGTTTATCTGACAGGGGAGATACGCAGTATTTT

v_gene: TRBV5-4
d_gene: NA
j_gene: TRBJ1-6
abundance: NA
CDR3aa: CASSRLGAGSPLHF
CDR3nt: TGTGCCAGCAGCCGCCTAGGGGCCGGTTCACCCCTCCACTTT

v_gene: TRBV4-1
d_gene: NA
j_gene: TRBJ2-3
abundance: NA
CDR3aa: CASSQGLHTQYF
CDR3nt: TGCGCCAGCAGCCAAGGACTACATACGCAGTATTTT

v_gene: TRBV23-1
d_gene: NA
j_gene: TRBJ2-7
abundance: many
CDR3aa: CASSRTGTLSYEQYF
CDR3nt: TGCGCCAGCAGTCGAACCGGGACACTCTCCTACGAGCAGTACTTC

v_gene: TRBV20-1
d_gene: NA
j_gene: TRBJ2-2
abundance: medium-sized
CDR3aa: CSARDVMTGELFF
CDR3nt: TGCAGTGCTCGTGACGTAATGACCGGGGAGCTGTTTTTT

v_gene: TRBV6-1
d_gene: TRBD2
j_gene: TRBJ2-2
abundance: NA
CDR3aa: CASRATSAITGELFF
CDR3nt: TGTGCCAGCAGGGCGACTAGCGCGATTACCGGGGAGCTGTTTTTT

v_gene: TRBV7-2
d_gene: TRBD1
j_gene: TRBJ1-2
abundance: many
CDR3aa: CASSLGTTGEGYTF
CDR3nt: TGTGCCAGCAGCTTGGGAACGACAGGGGAAGGCTACACCTTC

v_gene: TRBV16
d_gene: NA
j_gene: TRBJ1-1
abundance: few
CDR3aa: CASSRDTGIEAFF
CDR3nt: TGTGCCAGCAGTAGGGATACTGGGATTGAAGCTTTCTTT

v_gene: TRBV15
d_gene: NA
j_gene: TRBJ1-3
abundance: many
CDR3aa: CATRAGYSGNTIYF
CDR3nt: TGTGCCACCAGAGCGGGGTATTCTGGAAACACCATATATTTT

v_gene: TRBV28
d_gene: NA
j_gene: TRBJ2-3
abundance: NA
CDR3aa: CASSLPADTQYF
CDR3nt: TGTGCCAGCAGTTTACCGGCAGATACGCAGTATTTT

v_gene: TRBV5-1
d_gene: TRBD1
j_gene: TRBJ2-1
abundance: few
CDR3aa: CASSSGQGIYNEQFF
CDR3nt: TGCGCCAGCAGCTCGGGACAGGGGATCTACAATGAGCAGTTCTTC

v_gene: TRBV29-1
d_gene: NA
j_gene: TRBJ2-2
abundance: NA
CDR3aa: CSVVLRGTGELFF
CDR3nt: TGCAGCGTCGTACTGCGCGGCACCGGGGAGCTGTTTTTT

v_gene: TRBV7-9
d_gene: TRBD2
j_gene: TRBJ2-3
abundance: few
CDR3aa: CASNLLAGGRDTQYF
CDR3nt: TGTGCCAGCAACCTTCTAGCGGGAGGGAGAGATACGCAGTATTTT

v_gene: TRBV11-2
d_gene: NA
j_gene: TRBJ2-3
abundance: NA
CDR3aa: CASSIKGLRMDTQYF
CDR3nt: TGTGCCAGCAGCATTAAAGGGCTTCGTATGGATACGCAGTATTTT

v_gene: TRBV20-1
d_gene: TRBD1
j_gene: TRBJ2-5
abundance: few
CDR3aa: CSLRRDRDGKETQYF
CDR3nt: TGCAGTCTCAGGCGGGACAGGGACGGGAAAGAGACCCAGTACTTC

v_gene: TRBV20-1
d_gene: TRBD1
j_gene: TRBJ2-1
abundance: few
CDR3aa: CSASPPGQGESRGEFF
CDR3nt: TGCAGTGCTTCGCCACCGGGACAGGGGGAATCGAGGGGAGAGTTCTTC

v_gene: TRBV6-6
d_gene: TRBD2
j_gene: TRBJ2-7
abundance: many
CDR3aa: CASSYLQGGSEQYF
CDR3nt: TGTGCCAGCAGTTACCTGCAGGGCGGGAGCGAGCAGTACTTC

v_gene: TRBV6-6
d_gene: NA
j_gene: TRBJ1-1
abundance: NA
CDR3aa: CASSYRRNTEAFF
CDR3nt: TGTGCCAGCAGTTACCGGAGGAACACTGAAGCTTTCTTT

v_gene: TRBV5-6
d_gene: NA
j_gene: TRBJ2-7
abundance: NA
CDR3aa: CASSPDTSSYEQYF
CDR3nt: TGTGCCAGCAGCCCCGACACTAGCTCCTACGAGCAGTACTTC

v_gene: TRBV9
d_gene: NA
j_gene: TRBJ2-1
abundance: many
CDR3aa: CASSSRDSDEQFF
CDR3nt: TGTGCCAGCAGCTCCCGGGACTCCGATGAGCAGTTCTTC

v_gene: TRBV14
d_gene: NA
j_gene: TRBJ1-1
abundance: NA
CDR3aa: CASSQGRTEAFF
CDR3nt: TGTGCCAGCAGCCAAGGACGAACCGAAGCTTTCTTT

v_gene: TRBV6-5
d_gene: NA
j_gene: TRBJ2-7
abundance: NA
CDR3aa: CASRGKSSYEQYF
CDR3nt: TGTGCCAGCAGGGGGAAAAGCTCCTACGAGCAGTACTTC

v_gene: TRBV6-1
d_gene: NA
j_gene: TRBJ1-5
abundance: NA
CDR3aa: CASSERDGTGNQPQHF
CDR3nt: TGTGCCAGCAGTGAACGAGATGGTACGGGCAATCAGCCCCAGCATTTT

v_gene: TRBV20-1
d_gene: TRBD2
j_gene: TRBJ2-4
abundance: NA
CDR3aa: CSAFLAENIQYF
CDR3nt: TGCAGTGCTTTTCTAGCGGAAAACATTCAGTACTTC

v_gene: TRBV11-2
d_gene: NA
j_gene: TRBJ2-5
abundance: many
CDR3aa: CASSLASGVQETQYF
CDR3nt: TGTGCCAGCAGCTTAGCGTCCGGGGTCCAAGAGACCCAGTACTTC

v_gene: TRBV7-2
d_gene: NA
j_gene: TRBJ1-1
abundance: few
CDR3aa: CASSSRQADTEAFF
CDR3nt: TGTGCCAGCAGCTCTAGACAGGCGGACACTGAAGCTTTCTTT

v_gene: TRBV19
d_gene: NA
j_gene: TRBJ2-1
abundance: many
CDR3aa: CASSIGMAINEQFF
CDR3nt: TGTGCCAGTAGTATCGGGATGGCAATCAATGAGCAGTTCTTC

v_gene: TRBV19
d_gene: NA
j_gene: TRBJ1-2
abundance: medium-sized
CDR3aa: CASSVRGRDYGYTF
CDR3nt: TGTGCCAGTAGTGTCCGGGGACGGGACTATGGCTACACCTTC

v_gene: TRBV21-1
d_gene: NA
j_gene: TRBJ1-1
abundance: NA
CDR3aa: CASSDRVTSRGAFF
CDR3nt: TGTGCCAGCAGTGACCGGGTCACCTCGCGCGGAGCTTTCTTT

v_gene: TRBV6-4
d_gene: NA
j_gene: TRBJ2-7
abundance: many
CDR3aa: CANRFHEQYF
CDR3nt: TGTGCCAACCGTTTCCACGAGCAGTACTTC

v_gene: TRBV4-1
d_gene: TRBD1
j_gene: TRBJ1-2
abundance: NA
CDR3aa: CASSQESQGTHGYTF
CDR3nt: TGCGCCAGCAGCCAAGAATCACAGGGGACTCATGGCTACACCTTC

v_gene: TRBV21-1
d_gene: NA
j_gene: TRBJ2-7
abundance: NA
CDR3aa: CASSKRAPVSSYEQYF
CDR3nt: TGTGCCAGCAGCAAAAGGGCCCCGGTGAGCTCCTACGAGCAGTACTTC

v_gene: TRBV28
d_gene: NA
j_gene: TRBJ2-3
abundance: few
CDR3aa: CASSGSRRNTDTQYF
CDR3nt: TGTGCCAGCAGTGGGAGCCGAAGAAACACAGATACGCAGTATTTT

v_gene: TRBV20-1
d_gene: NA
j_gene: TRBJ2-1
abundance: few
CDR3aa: CSASGGSYNEQFF
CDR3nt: TGCAGTGCTAGCGGGGGTTCCTACAATGAGCAGTTCTTC

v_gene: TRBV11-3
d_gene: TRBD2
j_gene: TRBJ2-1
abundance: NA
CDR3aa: CASSPGTSGRNEQFF
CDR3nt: TGTGCCAGCAGCCCTGGGACTAGCGGACGTAATGAGCAGTTCTTC

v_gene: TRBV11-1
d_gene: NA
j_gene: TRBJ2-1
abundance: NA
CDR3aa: CASSFGGDTGPYNEQFF
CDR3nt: TGTGCCAGCAGCTTCGGTGGTGATACAGGTCCGTACAATGAGCAGTTCTTC

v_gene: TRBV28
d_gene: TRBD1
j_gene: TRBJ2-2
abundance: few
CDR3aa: CASRTGGFTGELFF
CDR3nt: TGTGCCAGCAGGACAGGGGGTTTCACCGGGGAGCTGTTTTTT

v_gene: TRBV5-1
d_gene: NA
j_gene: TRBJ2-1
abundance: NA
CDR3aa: CASRHRDNLYYNEQFF
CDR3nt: TGCGCCAGCAGGCATAGGGACAACCTCTACTACAATGAGCAGTTCTTC

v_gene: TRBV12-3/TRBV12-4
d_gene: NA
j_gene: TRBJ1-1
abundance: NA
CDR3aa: CASSFRGEAFF
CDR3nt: TGTGCCAGCAGTTTCCGGGGTGAAGCTTTCTTT

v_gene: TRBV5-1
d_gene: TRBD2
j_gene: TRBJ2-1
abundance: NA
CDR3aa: CASSLAAGGPGVEQFF
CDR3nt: TGCGCCAGCAGCTTGGCCGCGGGGGGCCCCGGGGTTGAGCAGTTCTTC

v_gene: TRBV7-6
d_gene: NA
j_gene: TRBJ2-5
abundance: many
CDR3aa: CASSQIADMVETQYF
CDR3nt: TGTGCCAGCAGCCAGATAGCGGATATGGTAGAGACCCAGTACTTC

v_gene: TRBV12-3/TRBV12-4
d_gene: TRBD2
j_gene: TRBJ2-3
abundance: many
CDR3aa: CASRVLAGGLDTQYF
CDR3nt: TGTGCCAGCAGGGTACTAGCGGGAGGACTAGATACGCAGTATTTT

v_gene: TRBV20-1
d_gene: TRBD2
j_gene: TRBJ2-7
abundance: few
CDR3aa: CSAKNRDYSNLYEQYF
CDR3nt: TGCAGTGCAAAAAATAGGGACTATTCAAATCTCTACGAGCAGTACTTC